The next 2 T cell receptor beta chains were all read from a single sample in a study of identical twins. TCRdb re-analysed the 5' RACE reads in MiXCR, keeping a single row per CDR3 protein. Seen here are under 350,000 distinct CDR3 sequences, 8% to 9.5% observed once, and the top ten hold 6% to 8.5%. The same data also contributed to another study, on yellow fever vaccine responses in identical twins.

Sequencing input: CD8+ T cells sorted from blood. The receptors were gathered from a woman aged 18-29 years in good health.

This clonotype was picked up a small number of times. The CDR3 DNA sequence: TGCGCCAGCAGCCAGCGCCATGGGAGCAATCAGCCCCAGCATTTT. It encodes CASSQRHGSNQPQHF. The rearrangement joins TRBV4-3 to TRBJ1-5; D is unresolved. The CDR3 is 15 residues long. Trimming removed 3 bases from V and 1 base from J, with 10 bases in between. CDR1 is LGHNA and CDR2 is YSLEER in the germline V gene.

The gene calls are TRBV4-3 and TRBJ2-3; D is perhaps TRBD1 (5 bases). CDR3 length: 16 residues. The ends were cut back, 0 bases at V and 5 bases at J, with 15 bases in the middle. The germline gives CDR1 LGHNA, CDR2 YSLEER. The CDR3 loop is CASSQDRPRAEDTQYF. For the CDR3, the DNA is TGCGCCAGCAGCCAAGATAGGCCCAGGGCAGAAGATACGCAGTATTTT.